The clone carrying this T cell receptor beta chain was picked up a small number of times. The entry originates in a study of blood T cells in healthy people across ages. Together with a sample-barcoded 5' primer, a J-beta primer mix was included in a second PCR lasting about 6 to 11 cycles. One entry per CDR3 protein, called by TCRdb with MiXCR from the 5' RACE reads. The table shows roughly 830,000 distinct CDR3 sequences, with under 80% occurring only once. What was sequenced was blood. The sequence was obtained from a young man in good health.

CDR3 protein: CASSPKGTGGNNEQFF. The CDR3 DNA is TGTGCCAGCAGTCCAAAGGGGACGGGGGGGAACAATGAGCAGTTCTTC. V gene TRBV6-1 combines with J gene TRBJ2-1; 8 bases are a match to TRBD2. V dropped 5 bases and J dropped 5; count of bases not matched to a gene: 11. This CDR3 spans 16 amino acids. CDR1 is MNHNS, CDR2 SASEGT, per germline.